This T cell receptor (beta chain) was recorded in a study of cytomegalovirus exposure and HLA in healthy donors. General observations from the study: In all likelihood, a cluster of highly shared sequence variants was a sequencing artifact. Being productive about 87% or about 30% of the time was typical of most TCR beta V segments in an earlier analysis. Most TCR sequences showed up rarely, but some public TCRs showed up in many donors. The investigators catalogued 150 or so TCR beta chains as cytomegalovirus-associated.

V was pared by 1 base and J by 6 bases, with 2 bases of the junction left unmatched. This CDR3 has 14 residues. Germline V CDR1 and CDR2: MGHRA, YSYEKL. The primer mix had 60 Vbeta and 13 Jbeta primers. This table comes from immunoSEQ multiplex PCR, and its TCRdb copy is limited to in-frame clones, with some not included. The sample totals tens of thousands of clones. With regard to this clone: No antigen is known for it.

Sequenced: PBMCs. This clonotype was obtained from a human donor in good health. The V gene is TRBV4-1, the J gene TRBJ1-5, with 8 bases aligning to TRBD1. CDR3 sequence reads: CASSQGTGSQPQHF. The CDR3 bases are TGCGCCAGCAGCCAAGGGACAGGGAGTCAGCCCCAGCATTTT.